One and the same sample provided the 26 T cell receptor beta chains below, sequenced in a study of T-cell reconstitution after alpha-beta-depleted transplantation in children. Unique molecular identifiers were incorporated during preparation of the TCRbeta library. TCRdb itself ran the PCR reads through MiXCR, one entry per CDR3 protein. This repertoire shows 500,000 or so distinct CDR3 sequences, 32% found once; its top ten account for 2% to 3%. The input for sequencing was PBMCs from the stem cell graft donor, taken from the stem cell graft. Receptors were obtained from a human donor who donated a stem cell graft to a child with aplastic anemia.

V usage is TRBV5-1 and J usage is TRBJ2-1; D might be TRBD2 (6 bases). This CDR3 spans 13 amino acids. V lost 4 bases and J 3 bases, leaving 8 bases between the germline ends. Germline CDR1 reads SGHRS; CDR2 reads YFSETQ. The CDR3 sequence: CASSLDYYNEQFF. The CDR3 DNA sequence: TGCGCCAGCAGCCTGGACTACTACAATGAGCAGTTCTTC.

This clonotype was observed a single time. The chain links TRBV7-9 to TRBJ2-2; TRBD1 matches 11 bases. This CDR3 spans 17 amino acids. Germline V CDR1 and CDR2: SEHNR, FQNEAQ (reference sequence). With 1 base clipped from V and 4 bases from J, the junction kept 5 bases outside the gene matches. The CDR3 DNA reads TGTGCCAGCAGCTTAGGCCCGGGACAGGGGGGCACCGGGGAGCTGTTTTTT. Residues: CASSLGPGQGGTGELFF.

The genes are TRBV5-1 and TRBJ2-5; 8 bases match TRBD2. This CDR3 region has 15 residues. Germline CDR1 reads SGHRS; CDR2 reads YFSETQ. V was pared by 2 bases and J by 4 bases, with 7 bases of the junction left unmatched. Written as DNA, the CDR3 is TGCGCCAGCAGCTTCCAGCGGGGGTCGGGAGAGACCCAGTACTTC. Amino acid sequence: CASSFQRGSGETQYF.

The table lists this clonotype with a few counts. This chain connects TRBV5-1 to TRBJ1-1; TRBD1 matches 7 bases. CDR3 length: 16 residues. Germline lookup yields CDR1 SGHRS and CDR2 YFSETQ. Trimming cost V 0 bases and J 3 bases; bases outside gene matches: 8. The CDR3 nucleotides are TGCGCCAGCAGCTTGGGACAGGGACAACGGTACACTGAAGCTTTCTTT. Translation: CASSLGQGQRYTEAFF.

This clonotype appeared a few times. The J gene is TRBJ2-2, the V gene TRBV7-9, with D unresolved. The V end lost 0 bases, the J end lost 2 bases, and 7 bases lay between the germline ends. Germline V gene sequence: CDR1 SEHNR, CDR2 FQNEAQ (reference sequence). The CDR3 is 15 amino acids. Written as DNA, the CDR3 is TGTGCCAGCAGCTTAGCCGCCGACAACACCGGGGAGCTGTTTTTT. This sequence encodes CASSLAADNTGELFF.

The chain recombines TRBV29-1 with TRBJ1-2, with D hard to call. The CDR3 runs 11 residues. Trimming removed 7 bases at V and 2 bases at J, with 8 bases between. Germline CDR1 and CDR2: SQVTM and ANQGSEA. CDR3 loop: CSGTNNYGYTF. The CDR3 nucleotides read TGCAGCGGAACAAACAACTATGGCTACACCTTC. Together with reference TRBV29-1 and TRBJ1-2, the CDR3 gives the full variable domain: SAVISQKPSRDICQRGTSLTIQCQVDSQVTMMFWYRQQPGQSLTLIATANQGSEATYESGFVIDKFPISRPNLTFSTLTVSNMSPEDSSIYLCSGTNNYGYTFGSGTRLTVV.

The chain uses TRBV5-5 and TRBJ2-5; possibly TRBD2 for D (6 bases). There are 13 residues in the CDR3. Trimming stripped 2 bases from V and 5 bases from J, with 10 bases between. Germline CDR1 SGHKS, CDR2 YYEKEE (reference sequence). The CDR3 loop is CASSFGGSETQYF. CDR3 coding DNA: TGTGCCAGCAGCTTCGGAGGGTCCGAGACCCAGTACTTC. The full variable domain, with the rest looked up from reference TRBV5-5 and TRBJ2-5, is DAGVTQSPTHLIKTRGQQVTLRCSPISGHKSVSWYQQVLGQGPQFIFQYYEKEERGRGNFPDRFSARQFPNYSSELNVNALLLGDSALYLCASSFGGSETQYFGPGTRLLVL.

This clonotype appeared a few times. This chain connects TRBV20-1 to TRBJ2-3, with 11 bases matching TRBD2. The CDR3 is 18 residues long. Germline trimming cut 2 bases from V and 8 bases from J; bases unmatched to any gene: 18. Germline CDR1 is DFQATT and CDR2 is SNEGSKA (reference sequence). The CDR3 coding sequence is TGCAGTGCTAGAAAAATGCAGACTGTCGACGGACTAGCGGGTACGCAGTATTTT. Amino acids: CSARKMQTVDGLAGTQYF.

This clonotype was picked up a small number of times. The V and J genes are TRBV25-1 and TRBJ2-1; D uncertain. Trimming took 3 bases from V and 5 from J, leaving 5 bases between them. Germline assignment: CDR1 MGHDK and CDR2 SYGVNS. The CDR3 covers 12 residues. The chain's CDR3 is CASSELDNEQFF. The CDR3 DNA follows: TGTGCCAGCAGTGAGCTAGACAATGAGCAGTTCTTC.

This chain uses TRBV12-3 or TRBV12-4 with TRBJ1-2; TRBD1 matches 7 bases. Losses at the gene ends were 3 bases for V and 3 bases for J; bases not matched to a gene: 4. There are 14 residues in the CDR3. The CDR3 region has the DNA TGTGCCAGCAGTTTTTCAGGGGGTGACTATGGCTACACCTTC. Encoded protein: CASSFSGGDYGYTF.

The chain recombines TRBV6-5 with TRBJ2-4; TRBD2 aligns across 13 bases. Germline lookup yields CDR1 MNHEY and CDR2 SVGAGI. Trimming at V came to 0 bases and at J to 8 bases, leaving 7 bases not matched to a gene. The CDR3 totals 17 residues. The CDR3 coding sequence is TGTGCCAGCAGTTACTCAGGACTAGCGGGAGTTGGGGACATTCAGTACTTC. Its translation is CASSYSGLAGVGDIQYF.

The chain has TRBV12-5 and TRBJ1-5; the D is unclear. Germline V gives CDR1 LGHNT, CDR2 FRNRAP. CDR3 length: 12 residues. The germline V and J ends were trimmed by 3 bases and 4 bases, with 4 bases remaining between them. The CDR3 DNA reads TGTGCTAGTGGTTTACATAATCAGCCCCAGCATTTT. This sequence encodes CASGLHNQPQHF. The variable domain in full, completed from reference TRBV12-5 and TRBJ1-5, reads DARVTQTPRHKVTEMGQEVTMRCQPILGHNTVFWYRQTMMQGLELLAYFRNRAPLDDSGMPKDRFSAEMPDATLATLKIQPSEPRDSAVYFCASGLHNQPQHFGDGTRLSIL.

The chain has TRBV10-3 and TRBJ1-2, with unresolved D. The CDR3 spans 11 residues. Germline assignment: CDR1 ENHRY and CDR2 SYGVKD. V lost 0 bases to trimming and J lost 8 bases, with 4 bases between them. The CDR3 protein is CAISESRGYTF. The CDR3, as DNA: TGTGCCATCAGTGAGTCCCGGGGCTACACCTTC.

This clonotype has only a few counts. V usage is TRBV15 and J usage is TRBJ2-1; 12 bases are shared with TRBD1. The V gene end was trimmed by 4 bases and the J gene end by 2 bases; junction bases not matched to a gene: 6. CDR1 is LNHNV and CDR2 is YYDKDF in the germline V gene (reference sequence). There are 17 residues in the CDR3. The CDR3 sequence is CATSMGQGAGTYNEQFF. The CDR3, as DNA: TGTGCCACCAGCATGGGACAGGGGGCTGGGACCTACAATGAGCAGTTCTTC. The full variable domain, completed using reference TRBV15 and TRBJ2-1, is DAMVIQNPRYQVTQFGKPVTLSCSQTLNHNVMYWYQQKSSQAPKLLFHYYDKDFNNEADTPDNFQSRRPNTSFCFLDIRSPGLGDTAMYLCATSMGQGAGTYNEQFFGPGTRLTVL.

The CDR3 nucleotides are TGTGCCAGCAGCTTCGAGGGGGCCTACGAGCAGTACTTC. Translating it yields CASSFEGAYEQYF. The chain recombines TRBV7-6 with TRBJ2-7, with a possible D match to TRBD1 (6 bases). Germline V gene sequence: CDR1 SGHVS, CDR2 FNYEAQ. There are 13 residues in the CDR3. The ends were cut back, 3 bases at V and 2 bases at J, with 8 bases in the middle.

A few counts support this clonotype. CDR3 in DNA: TGTGCCAGCAGCTTAGATTCCACGAGCTCCTACGAGCAGTACGTC. This gives the protein CASSLDSTSSYEQYV. The chain recombines TRBV7-2 with TRBJ2-7; D unclear. From germline, CDR1 is SGHTA and CDR2 FQGNSA. The CDR3 extends over 15 amino acids. V gave up 1 base and J gave up 0 bases, with 10 bases separating them.

V is TRBV28 and J is TRBJ1-5; D is undetermined. Deletions cut 3 bases from V and 8 bases from J, with 11 bases between. The CDR3 has 13 residues. Germline V gene lookup returns CDR1 MDHEN and CDR2 SYDVKM. CDR3 sequence (DNA): TGTGCCAGCAGTTTGGGAGGGTTTGAGCCCCAGCATTTT. Translated: CASSLGGFEPQHF.

There are a few counts of this clonotype. The genes are TRBV12-3 or TRBV12-4 and TRBJ2-1, with D possibly being TRBD2 (5 bases). Trimming removed 7 bases at V and 4 bases at J, with 17 bases between. The CDR3 has 15 residues. CDR3 nucleotides: TGTGCCAGCACCTATTACGAGACTAAATACAATGAGCAGTTCTTC. Protein sequence: CASTYYETKYNEQFF.

The rearrangement links TRBV5-1 to TRBJ1-1; D is unclear. With 0 bases removed from V and 4 bases from J, the gap between germline ends came to 10 bases. The CDR3 has 14 amino acids. In germline, CDR1 is SGHRS, CDR2 YFSETQ. This CDR3 is CASSLAPGPTEAFF. DNA for the CDR3: TGCGCCAGCAGCTTGGCCCCCGGGCCCACTGAAGCTTTCTTT.

The chain employs TRBV7-2 and TRBJ2-1; D may correspond to TRBD1 or TRBD2 (5 bases each). Looked up from germline, CDR1 is SGHTA and CDR2 is FQGNSA. The V gene lost 6 bases and the J gene lost 6 bases, with 15 bases spanning the gap. This CDR3 is built from 14 residues. The CDR3 DNA reads as TGTGCCAGCAGACACCGGGACCTGAGCAATGAGCAGTTCTTC. It is translated as CASRHRDLSNEQFF.

V gene TRBV5-1 combines with J gene TRBJ1-1; D is possibly TRBD1 (6 bases). Trimming took off 4 bases at V and 1 base at J, with 11 bases between the two ends. The germline gives CDR1 SGHRS, CDR2 YFSETQ. The CDR3 totals 14 residues. This CDR3 is CASSGRGGNTEAFF. The CDR3 DNA reads TGCGCCAGCAGCGGCAGGGGCGGGAACACTGAAGCTTTCTTT.

This clonotype was detected only once. This chain joins TRBV4-2 and TRBJ1-2; a possible D gene is TRBD1 (6 bases). V was trimmed by 8 bases and J by 4 bases, leaving 17 bases between them. Germline values: CDR1 LGHNA, CDR2 YNFKEQ. The CDR3 sequence is 14 residues long. CDR3 residues: CASHSQGGSYGYTF. The DNA for the CDR3 is TGTGCCAGCCACAGCCAAGGGGGGAGCTATGGCTACACCTTC.

In its sample, this clonotype was seen a few times. The rearrangement joins TRBV7-9 to TRBJ2-3; no clear D gene. The V and J ends lost 5 bases and 1 base respectively, with 13 bases between them. The CDR3 runs to 15 residues. From germline, CDR1 is SEHNR and CDR2 FQNEAQ (reference sequence). The CDR3 nucleotides are TGTGCCAGCAGCGACCGAGGCGGACGCACAGATACGCAGTATTTT. It yields the protein CASSDRGGRTDTQYF.

This clonotype was counted only a few times. The CDR3 loop is CASSFGVRDIQYF. CDR3 nucleotide sequence: TGTGCCAGCAGTTTCGGGGTCCGAGACATTCAGTACTTC. The V gene is TRBV12-3 or TRBV12-4, the J gene TRBJ2-4; D is perhaps TRBD2 (5 bases). This CDR3 contains 13 residues. V lost 3 bases to trimming and J lost 8 bases, with 11 bases between them.

The genes are TRBV12-3 or TRBV12-4 and TRBJ2-2; D might be TRBD1 or TRBD2, each matching 5 bases. Trimming removed 1 base at V and 3 bases at J, with 21 bases between. The CDR3 extends over 19 amino acids. The CDR3 nucleotides are TGTGCCAGCAGTTTAGAAGGGAAGATCAGGGTCGGGGACACCGGGGAGCTGTTTTTT. Its protein product is CASSLEGKIRVGDTGELFF.

The chain employs TRBV20-1 and TRBJ1-2; D is unresolved. The CDR3 has 14 residues. Germline-derived CDR1 and CDR2 are DFQATT and SNEGSKA (reference sequence). V was cut by 0 bases and J by 2 bases, with 10 bases left in between. This CDR3 is CSARETGRNYGYTF. CDR3 DNA: TGCAGTGCTAGAGAAACGGGAAGGAACTATGGCTACACCTTC.